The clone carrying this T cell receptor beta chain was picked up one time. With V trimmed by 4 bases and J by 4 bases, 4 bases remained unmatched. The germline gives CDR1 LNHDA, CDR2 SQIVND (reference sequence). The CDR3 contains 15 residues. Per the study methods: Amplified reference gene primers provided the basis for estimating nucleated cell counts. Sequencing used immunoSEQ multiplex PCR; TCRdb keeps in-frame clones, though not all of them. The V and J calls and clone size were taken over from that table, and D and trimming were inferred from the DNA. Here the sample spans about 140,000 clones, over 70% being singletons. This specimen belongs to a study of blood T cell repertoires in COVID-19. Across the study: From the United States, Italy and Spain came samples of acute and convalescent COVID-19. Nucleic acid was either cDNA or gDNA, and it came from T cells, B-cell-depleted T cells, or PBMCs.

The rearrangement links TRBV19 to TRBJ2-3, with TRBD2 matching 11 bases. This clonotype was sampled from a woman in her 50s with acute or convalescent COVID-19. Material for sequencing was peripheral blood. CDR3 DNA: TGTGCCAGTAGTAGGACTAGCGGGTTCTCAGATACGCAGTATTTT. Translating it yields CASSRTSGFSDTQYF.